This T cell receptor beta chain is drawn from a study of OX40 agonist ivuxolimab in advanced cancers. General observations from the study: Dose levels from 0.1 to 3.0 mg/kg saw CD4+ and CD8+ blood T cells expand clonally by week 6.

The CDR3 consists of 11 residues. Per the germline V gene, CDR1 is WSHSY and CDR2 is SAAADI. Trimming cost V 6 bases and J 5 bases, with 8 bases left between them. As to this clone: No antigen is known for it.

Assay: immunoSEQ multiplex PCR; the TCRdb copy retains only in-frame clones and omits some. The table records 70,000 to 95,000 clones, under 95% of them present only once. The chain links TRBV10-2 to TRBJ2-7; D ambiguous. Specimen: CD4+ or CD8+ T cells sorted from blood, collected in a trial of the OX40 agonist ivuxolimab. This clonotype was sampled from an adult with an advanced solid tumor such as melanoma, head and neck, liver or kidney cancer. The CDR3 DNA follows: TGCGCCAGCAGGAGTTCGAACGAGCAGTACTTC. As protein: CASRSSNEQYF.